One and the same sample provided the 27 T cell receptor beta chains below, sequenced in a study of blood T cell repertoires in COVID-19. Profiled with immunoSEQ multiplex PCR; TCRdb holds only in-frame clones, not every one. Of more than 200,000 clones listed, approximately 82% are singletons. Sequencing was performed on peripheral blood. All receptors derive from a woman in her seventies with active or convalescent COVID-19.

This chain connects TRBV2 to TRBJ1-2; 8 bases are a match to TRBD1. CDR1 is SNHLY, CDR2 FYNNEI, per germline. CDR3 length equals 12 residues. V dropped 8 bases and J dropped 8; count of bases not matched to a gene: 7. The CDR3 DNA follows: TGTGCCAGCCACGCAGGGGGCAAGGGCTACACCTTC. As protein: CASHAGGKGYTF.

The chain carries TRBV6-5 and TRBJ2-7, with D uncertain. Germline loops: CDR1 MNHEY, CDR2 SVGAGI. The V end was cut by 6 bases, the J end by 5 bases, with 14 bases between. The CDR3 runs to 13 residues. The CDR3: CASRLTLEDEQYF. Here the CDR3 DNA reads TGTGCCAGCAGGCTGACCCTTGAGGACGAGCAGTACTTC.

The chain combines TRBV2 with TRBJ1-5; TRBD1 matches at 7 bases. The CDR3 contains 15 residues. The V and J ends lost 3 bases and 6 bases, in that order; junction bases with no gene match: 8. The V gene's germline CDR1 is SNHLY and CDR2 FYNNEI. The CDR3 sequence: CASSEWTQGGQPQHF. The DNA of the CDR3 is TGTGCCAGCAGTGAGTGGACTCAGGGGGGTCAGCCCCAGCATTTT.

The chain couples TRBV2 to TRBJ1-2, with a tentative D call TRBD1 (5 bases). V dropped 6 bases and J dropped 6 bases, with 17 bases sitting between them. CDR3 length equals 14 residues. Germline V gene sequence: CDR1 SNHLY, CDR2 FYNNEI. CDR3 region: CASRERQWRDGYTF. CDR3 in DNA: TGTGCCAGCAGGGAAAGACAGTGGAGGGATGGCTACACCTTC.

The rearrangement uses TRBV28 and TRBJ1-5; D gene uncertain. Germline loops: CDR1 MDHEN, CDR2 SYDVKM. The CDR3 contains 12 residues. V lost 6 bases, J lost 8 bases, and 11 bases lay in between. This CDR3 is CASSPLSKPQHF. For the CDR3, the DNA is TGTGCCAGCAGCCCGCTATCTAAGCCCCAGCATTTT.

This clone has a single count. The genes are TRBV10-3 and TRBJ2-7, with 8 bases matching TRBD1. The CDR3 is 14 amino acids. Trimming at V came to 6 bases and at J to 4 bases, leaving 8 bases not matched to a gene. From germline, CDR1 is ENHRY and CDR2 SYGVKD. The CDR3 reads CAISGQGMVYEQYF. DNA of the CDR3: TGTGCCATCAGCGGACAGGGAATGGTATACGAGCAGTACTTC.

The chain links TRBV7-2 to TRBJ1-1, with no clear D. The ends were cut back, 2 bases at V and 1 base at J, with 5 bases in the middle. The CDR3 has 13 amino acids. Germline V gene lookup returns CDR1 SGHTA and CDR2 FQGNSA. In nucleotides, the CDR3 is TGTGCCAGCAGCTTAATCCGGAACACTGAAGCTTTCTTT. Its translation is CASSLIRNTEAFF.

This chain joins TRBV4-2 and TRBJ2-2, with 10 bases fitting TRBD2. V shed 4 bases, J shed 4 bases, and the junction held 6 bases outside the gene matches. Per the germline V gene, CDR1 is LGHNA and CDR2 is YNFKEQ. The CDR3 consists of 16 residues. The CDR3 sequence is CASSLLAGGSTGELFF. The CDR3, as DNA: TGTGCCAGCAGCCTATTAGCGGGGGGATCCACCGGGGAGCTGTTTTTT.

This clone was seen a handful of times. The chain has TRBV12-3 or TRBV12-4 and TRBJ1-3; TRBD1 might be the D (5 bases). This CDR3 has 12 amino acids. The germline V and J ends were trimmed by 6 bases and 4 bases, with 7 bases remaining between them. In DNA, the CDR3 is TGTGCCAGCAGGACAGCGGGAAACACCATATATTTT. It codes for CASRTAGNTIYF.

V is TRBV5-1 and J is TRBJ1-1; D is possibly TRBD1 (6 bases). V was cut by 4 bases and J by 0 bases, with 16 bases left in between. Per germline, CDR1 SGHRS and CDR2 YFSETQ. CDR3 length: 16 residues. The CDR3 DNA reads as TGCGCCAGCAGCGGAACTCCAGGGACAATGAACACTGAAGCTTTCTTT. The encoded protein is CASSGTPGTMNTEAFF.

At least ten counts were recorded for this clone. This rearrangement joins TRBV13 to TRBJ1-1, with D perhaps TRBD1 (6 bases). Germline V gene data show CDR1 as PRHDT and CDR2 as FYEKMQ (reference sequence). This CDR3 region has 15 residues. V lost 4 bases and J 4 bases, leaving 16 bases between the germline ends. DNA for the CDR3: TGTGCCAGCAGCTCGTACAGGGCACGGGCCACTGAAGCTTTCTTT. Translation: CASSSYRARATEAFF. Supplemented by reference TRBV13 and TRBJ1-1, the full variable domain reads AAGVIQSPRHLIKEKRETATLKCYPIPRHDTVYWYQQGPGQDPQFLISFYEKMQSDKGSIPDRFSAQQFSDYHSELNMSSLELGDSALYFCASSSYRARATEAFFGQGTRLTVV.

CDR3 loop: CASAGRRYTEAFF. CDR3 DNA: TGTGCCAGCGCAGGGCGCCGGTACACTGAAGCTTTCTTT. The genes are TRBV11-1 and TRBJ1-1; a possible D gene is TRBD1 (5 bases). The germline V and J ends were trimmed by 8 bases and 3 bases, with 13 bases remaining between them. This CDR3 has 13 amino acids. Germline V gene data show CDR1 as SGHAT and CDR2 as FQDESV (reference sequence).

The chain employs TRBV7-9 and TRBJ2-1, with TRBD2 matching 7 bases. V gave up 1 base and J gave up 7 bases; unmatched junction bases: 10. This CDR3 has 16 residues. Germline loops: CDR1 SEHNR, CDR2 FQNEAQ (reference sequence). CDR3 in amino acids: CASSLVRAFGGNEQFF. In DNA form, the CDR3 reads TGTGCCAGCAGCTTAGTACGGGCTTTCGGGGGGAATGAGCAGTTCTTC.

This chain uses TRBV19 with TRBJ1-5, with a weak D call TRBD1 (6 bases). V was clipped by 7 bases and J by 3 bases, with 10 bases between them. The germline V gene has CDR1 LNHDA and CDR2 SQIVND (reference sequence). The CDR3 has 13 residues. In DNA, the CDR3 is TGTGCCAGTAACGACAGGCCCAATCAGCCCCAGCATTTT. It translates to CASNDRPNQPQHF.

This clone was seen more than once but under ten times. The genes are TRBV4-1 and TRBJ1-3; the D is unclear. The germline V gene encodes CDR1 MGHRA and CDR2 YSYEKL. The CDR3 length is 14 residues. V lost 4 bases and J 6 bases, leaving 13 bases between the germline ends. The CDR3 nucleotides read TGCGCCAGCAGCCCGACGCTACGGGAAAACACCATATATTTT. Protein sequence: CASSPTLRENTIYF.

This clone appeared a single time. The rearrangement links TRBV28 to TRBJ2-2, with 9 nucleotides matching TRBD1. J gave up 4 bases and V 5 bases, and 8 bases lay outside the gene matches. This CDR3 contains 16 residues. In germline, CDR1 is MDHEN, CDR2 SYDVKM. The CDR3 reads CASSLWTGATTGELFF. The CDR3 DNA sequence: TGTGCCAGCAGTCTTTGGACAGGGGCGACCACCGGGGAGCTGTTTTTT. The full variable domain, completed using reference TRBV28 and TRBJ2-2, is DVKVTQSSRYLVKRTGEKVFLECVQDMDHENMFWYRQDPGLGLRLIYFSYDVKMKEKGDIPEGYSVSREKKERFSLILESASTNQTSMYLCASSLWTGATTGELFFGEGSRLTVL.

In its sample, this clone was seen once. CDR3 region: CASSYRQGAVGELFF. CDR3 bases: TGTGCCAGCAGCTACCGACAGGGGGCGGTCGGGGAGCTGTTTTTT. The V gene is TRBV11-1, the J gene TRBJ2-2; TRBD1 agrees at 10 bases. The CDR3 has 15 residues. After removal of 4 bases from V and 7 bases from J, the junction contained 6 bases not matched to a gene. The germline CDR1 and CDR2 sequences are SGHAT and FQDESV (reference sequence).

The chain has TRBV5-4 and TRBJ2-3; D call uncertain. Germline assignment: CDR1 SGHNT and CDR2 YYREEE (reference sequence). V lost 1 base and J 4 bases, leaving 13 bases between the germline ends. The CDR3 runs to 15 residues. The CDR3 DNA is TGTGCCAGCAGCTTGCGGCAGGCACCCTCAGATACGCAGTATTTT. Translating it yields CASSLRQAPSDTQYF.

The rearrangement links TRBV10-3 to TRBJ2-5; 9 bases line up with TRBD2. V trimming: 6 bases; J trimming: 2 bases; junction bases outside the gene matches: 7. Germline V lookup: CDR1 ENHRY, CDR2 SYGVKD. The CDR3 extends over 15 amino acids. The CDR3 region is CAISPSGTLQETQYF. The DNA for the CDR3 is TGTGCCATCAGCCCTAGCGGGACCCTTCAAGAGACCCAGTACTTC.

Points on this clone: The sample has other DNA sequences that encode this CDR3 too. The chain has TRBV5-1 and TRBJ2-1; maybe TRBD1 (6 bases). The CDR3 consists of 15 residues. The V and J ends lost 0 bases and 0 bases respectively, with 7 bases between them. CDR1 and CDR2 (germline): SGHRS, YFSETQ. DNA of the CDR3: TGCGCCAGCAGCTTGGAAGGGGGCTCCTACAATGAGCAGTTCTTC. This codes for CASSLEGGSYNEQFF. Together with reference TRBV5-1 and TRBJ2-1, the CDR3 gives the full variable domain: KAGVTQTPRYLIKTRGQQVTLSCSPISGHRSVSWYQQTPGQGLQFLFEYFSETQRNKGNFPGRFSGRQFSNSRSEMNVSTLELGDSALYLCASSLEGGSYNEQFFGPGTRLTVL.

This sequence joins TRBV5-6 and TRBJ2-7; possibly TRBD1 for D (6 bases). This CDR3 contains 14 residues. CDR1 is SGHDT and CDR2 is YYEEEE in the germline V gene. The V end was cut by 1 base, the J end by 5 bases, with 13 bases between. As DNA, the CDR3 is TGTGCCAGCAGCTTGCCAGGGGCTTGGGACGAGCAGTACTTC. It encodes CASSLPGAWDEQYF.

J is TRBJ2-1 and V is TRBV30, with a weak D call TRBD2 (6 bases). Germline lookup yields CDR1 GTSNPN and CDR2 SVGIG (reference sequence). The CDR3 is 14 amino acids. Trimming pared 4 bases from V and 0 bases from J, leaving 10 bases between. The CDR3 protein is CAWTFGSSYNEQFF. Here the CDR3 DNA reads TGTGCCTGGACCTTCGGGAGCTCCTACAATGAGCAGTTCTTC.

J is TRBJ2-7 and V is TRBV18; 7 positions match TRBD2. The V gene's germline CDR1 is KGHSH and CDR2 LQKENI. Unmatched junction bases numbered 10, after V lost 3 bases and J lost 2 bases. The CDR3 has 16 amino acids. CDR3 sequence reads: CASSPLGGGLAYEQYF. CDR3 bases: TGTGCCAGCTCACCTTTGGGGGGAGGACTAGCCTACGAGCAGTACTTC.

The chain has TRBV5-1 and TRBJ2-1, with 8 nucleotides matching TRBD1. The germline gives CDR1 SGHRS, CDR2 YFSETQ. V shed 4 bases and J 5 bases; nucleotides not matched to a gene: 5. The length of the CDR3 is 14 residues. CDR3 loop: CASSRDRRDNEQFF. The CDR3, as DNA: TGCGCCAGCAGCCGGGACAGGAGGGACAATGAGCAGTTCTTC.

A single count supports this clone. CDR3 DNA sequence: TGCGCCAACCCCGGGACAGGGCCCCTAGCGGGACTGTACGAGCAGTACTTC. Amino acid sequence: CANPGTGPLAGLYEQYF. The chain links TRBV10-1 to TRBJ2-7; tentatively, D is TRBD1 or TRBD2 (9 bases each). Germline V lookup: CDR1 WNHNN, CDR2 SYGVQD (reference sequence). V lost 10 bases to trimming and J lost 4 bases, with 29 bases between them. The CDR3 is 17 amino acids.

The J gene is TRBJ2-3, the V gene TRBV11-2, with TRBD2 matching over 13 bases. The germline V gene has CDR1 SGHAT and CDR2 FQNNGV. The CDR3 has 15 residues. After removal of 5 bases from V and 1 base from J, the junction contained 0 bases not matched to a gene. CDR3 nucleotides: TGTGCCAGCAGCGGACTAGCGGGGGGCACAGATACGCAGTATTTT. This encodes CASSGLAGGTDTQYF.

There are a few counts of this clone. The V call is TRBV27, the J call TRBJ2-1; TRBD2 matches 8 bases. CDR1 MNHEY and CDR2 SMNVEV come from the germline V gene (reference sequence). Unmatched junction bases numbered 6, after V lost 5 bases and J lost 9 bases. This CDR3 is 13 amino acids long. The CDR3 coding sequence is TGTGCCAGCAGTCCCGGACTAGCCGGTGAGCAGTTCTTC. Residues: CASSPGLAGEQFF.